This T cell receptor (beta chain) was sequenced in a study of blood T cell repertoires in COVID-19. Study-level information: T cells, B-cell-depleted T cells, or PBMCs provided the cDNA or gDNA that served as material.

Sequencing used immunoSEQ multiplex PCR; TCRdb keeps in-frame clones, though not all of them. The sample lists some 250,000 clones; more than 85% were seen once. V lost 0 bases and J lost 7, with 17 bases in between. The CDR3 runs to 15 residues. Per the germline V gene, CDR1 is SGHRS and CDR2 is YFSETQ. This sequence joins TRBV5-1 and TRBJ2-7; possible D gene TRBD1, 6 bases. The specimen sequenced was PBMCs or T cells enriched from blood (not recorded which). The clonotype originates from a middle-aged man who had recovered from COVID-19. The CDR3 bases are TGCGCCAGCAGCTTGGTTATACAGGGTACGAGGGAGCAGTACTTC. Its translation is CASSLVIQGTREQYF.